These 12 T cell receptor beta chains originate from one sample sequenced in a study of blood T cell repertoires in COVID-19. Using immunoSEQ multiplex PCR, the repertoire was profiled, and TCRdb retains in-frame clones only, with some absent. Counted here are fewer than 350,000 clones, about 85% occurring once; the ten biggest clones make up roughly 2.7%. Sequences were obtained from PBMCs or T cells enriched from blood (not recorded which). All receptors derive from a woman aged 45-65 years who had recovered from COVID-19.

The chain carries TRBV29-1 and TRBJ2-3, with TRBD2 matching over 10 bases. J lost 4 bases, V lost 6 bases, and 4 bases had no gene match. CDR3 length equals 13 residues. Germline V gene data show CDR1 as SQVTM and CDR2 as ANQGSEA. The CDR3 DNA reads TGCAGCGTGACAGCGGGAGGGGCAGATACGCAGTATTTT. Protein: CSVTAGGADTQYF.

The genes are TRBV11-3 and TRBJ1-1, with D possibly being TRBD1 (6 bases). Trimming removed 0 bases at V and 4 bases at J, with 6 bases between. CDR3 size: 13 residues. The germline gives CDR1 SGHNT, CDR2 YENEEA. In DNA form, the CDR3 reads TGTGCCAGCAGCTTAGAGGGGGCCACTGAAGCTTTCTTT. Translation gives CASSLEGATEAFF.

This clone came up once. The CDR3 here is CATAKGSTYNEQFF. The CDR3 coding sequence is TGTGCCACCGCCAAAGGGAGTACCTACAATGAGCAGTTCTTC. The chain recombines TRBV14 with TRBJ2-1; TRBD2 might be the D (5 bases). The ends were cut back, 10 bases at V and 2 bases at J, with 15 bases in the middle. Germline CDR1 is SGHDN and CDR2 is FVKESK. This CDR3 has 14 residues. The full variable domain, completed using reference TRBV14 and TRBJ2-1, is EAGVTQFPSHSVIEKGQTVTLRCDPISGHDNLYWYRRVMGKEIKFLLHFVKESKQDESGMPNNRFLAERTGGTYSTLKVQPAELEDSGVYFCATAKGSTYNEQFFGPGTRLTVL.

This chain connects TRBV4-2 to TRBJ1-2; D possibly corresponds to TRBD1 (5 bases). V was pared by 0 bases and J by 3 bases, with 11 bases between. The CDR3 extends over 15 amino acids. Germline V lookup: CDR1 LGHNA, CDR2 YNFKEQ. The CDR3 DNA sequence: TGTGCCAGCAGCCAAGATCAAGGGGCCGACTATGGCTACACCTTC. It codes for CASSQDQGADYGYTF.

The rearrangement joins TRBV6-5 to TRBJ2-7; D is perhaps TRBD2 (6 bases). Germline values: CDR1 MNHEY, CDR2 SVGAGI. The CDR3 is 15 amino acids. V was clipped by 5 bases and J by 6 bases, with 20 bases between them. The CDR3 region is CASSPTGDRLAEQYF. CDR3 DNA sequence: TGTGCCAGCAGTCCTACGGGGGATCGCCTAGCCGAGCAGTACTTC.

Only a few counts were recorded for this clone. The junction departs from the called germline gene at one end, perhaps through a read error. J is TRBJ2-1 and V is TRBV4-3; D is unclear. The V gene's germline CDR1 is LGHNA and CDR2 YSLEER. The CDR3 runs to 15 residues. CDR3 coding DNA: TGCGCCAGCAGACAAGGCGTAGCAGTATACAATGAGCAGTTCTTC. Translating gives CASRQGVAVYNEQFF.

This clone was recorded only once. The chain has TRBV28 and TRBJ1-3; D gene unclear. This CDR3 is 16 amino acids long. Germline V CDR1 and CDR2: MDHEN, SYDVKM. Trimming removed 5 bases at V and 4 bases at J, with 18 bases between. In nucleotides, the CDR3 is TGTGCCAGCAGTGCTTACCGGGGTTCTTCGGGAAACACCATATATTTT. Protein product: CASSAYRGSSGNTIYF.

The chain links TRBV9 to TRBJ1-1; D is ambiguous. With 0 bases removed from V and 8 bases from J, the gap between germline ends came to 11 bases. The germline V gene encodes CDR1 SGDLS and CDR2 YYNGEE. There are 13 residues in the CDR3. The chain's CDR3 is CASSVVAEAEAFF. The CDR3 DNA sequence: TGTGCCAGCAGCGTAGTCGCTGAGGCCGAAGCTTTCTTT.

The rearrangement links TRBV27 to TRBJ2-2; TRBD1 agrees at 11 bases. The ends lost 8 bases at V and 5 bases at J; junction bases unmatched: 7. CDR1 MNHEY and CDR2 SMNVEV come from the germline V gene (reference sequence). This CDR3 is built from 15 residues. The CDR3 bases are TGTGCCAGCGGGTGGACAGGGGGCTATACCGGGGAGCTGTTTTTT. Encoded protein: CASGWTGGYTGELFF.

V gene TRBV4-1 combines with J gene TRBJ2-2, with a possible D match to TRBD1 (6 bases). The CDR3 is 13 amino acids. In germline, CDR1 is MGHRA, CDR2 YSYEKL. Trimming removed 6 bases at V and 1 base at J, with 6 bases between. In DNA, the CDR3 is TGCGCCAGCAGACAGGGGAACACCGGGGAGCTGTTTTTT. This sequence encodes CASRQGNTGELFF.

This clone was observed a few times. The genes are TRBV7-9 and TRBJ2-7; 7 bases line up with TRBD1. Germline V gene lookup returns CDR1 SEHNR and CDR2 FQNEAQ (reference sequence). The V gene end was trimmed by 8 bases and the J gene end by 0 bases; junction bases not matched to a gene: 7. CDR3 length: 14 amino acids. The CDR3 DNA sequence: TGTGCCAGCTGCCAGGGGGTATTCTCCTACGAGCAGTACTTC. Protein product: CASCQGVFSYEQYF.

This rearrangement joins TRBV19 to TRBJ1-2; D gene ambiguous. The CDR3 is 14 residues long. V lost 3 bases and J 4 bases, leaving 12 bases between the germline ends. CDR1 and CDR2 from the germline V gene are LNHDA and SQIVND (reference sequence). The CDR3 region is CASSILPDTYGYTF. CDR3 DNA sequence: TGTGCCAGTAGTATTTTACCAGACACCTATGGCTACACCTTC.